This TCR beta chain is drawn from a study of T cell repertoires in cytomegalovirus infection. TCRdb analysed the reads with MiXCR anew, one entry per CDR3 protein. The sample holds about 770,000 distinct CDR3 sequences; 29% are singletons and the top ten take about an eighth. At least ten counts were recorded for this clonotype. Its antigen remains unknown. The specimen comprised cultured CD8+ T cells from PBMCs, sampled from culture after CMV antigen stimulation. The receptor's source is a human donor in good health (CMV status not recorded). Some clones in this sample may be carry-over from other donors' samples.

The CDR3 sequence: CASSPRTETNYGYTF. CDR3 DNA sequence: TGTGCCAGCAGCCCCCGGACCGAAACTAACTATGGCTACACCTTC. V gene TRBV7-8 combines with J gene TRBJ1-2; the D is unclear. Germline assignment: CDR1 SGHVS and CDR2 FQNEAQ. The CDR3 has 15 amino acids. V lost 5 bases and J lost 0, with 13 bases in between.